This T cell receptor (beta chain) was retrieved from a study of cytomegalovirus exposure and HLA in healthy donors. With regard to this clone: What it recognizes is unknown.

PCR employed 60 Vbeta and 13 Jbeta primers. Assay used: immunoSEQ multiplex PCR; TCRdb lists only in-frame clones, some missing. The sample has 95,000 to 150,000 clones, about 60% seen once; the top ten hold 9% to 10%. This CDR3 comprises 15 residues. Germline trimming cut 7 bases from V and 0 bases from J; bases unmatched to any gene: 6. Per germline, CDR1 MNHEY and CDR2 SVGAGI. Study-wide points: The authors later found HLA-associated TCR beta chains more clonally expanded than equally common others. TCR beta V- and J-gene trimming, according to a later analysis, was linked to a missense DCLRE1C variant. The study flagged about 150 TCR beta chains as cytomegalovirus-associated. Available immune exposure information covered CMV serostatus only.

The sequencing input was PBMCs. This clonotype originated in a man in his forties in good health and CMV-seropositive. This chain uses TRBV6-5 with TRBJ2-1, with 7 nucleotides matching TRBD2. In DNA, the CDR3 is TGTGCCAGCAAGGGTGGCGGGAGCTCCTACAATGAGCAGTTCTTC. Its translation: CASKGGGSSYNEQFF.